The rows below give T cell receptor beta chains drawn from one sample of a study of T cell changes during pregnancy in multiple sclerosis. This table comes from immunoSEQ multiplex PCR, and its TCRdb copy is limited to in-frame clones, with some not included. This sample has tens of thousands of clones; around 90% occur once, and the top ten carry about 2%. The starting material was peripheral blood, obtained in the first trimester of pregnancy. The receptors shown here come from a female donor with multiple sclerosis, enrolled in a pregnancy study. Each CDR3 is given with its conserved first and last residue. D genes are given only for firm matches. The size of a clone is reported for some rows only, either as once, few or many, or as a class for expanded clones.

>TRBV30|-|once|TRBJ2-5
TGTGCCTGGAGTGTAACCGGGGGGCACGAGACCCAGTACTTC
CAWSVTGGHETQYF
>TRBV30|-|-|TRBJ1-4
TGTGCCTGGAGGCCAGGGGTTGCCGAAAAACTGTTTTTT
CAWRPGVAEKLFF
>TRBV10-3|TRBD2|-|TRBJ2-1
TGTGCCACCCAAGCGGGAGGGCCGGGTGAGCAGTTCTTC
CATQAGGPGEQFF
>TRBV10-3|TRBD2|once|TRBJ2-5
TGTGCCATCAGTATGGCTAGCGGGGACCAAGAGACCCAGTACTTC
CAISMASGDQETQYF
>TRBV4-2|-|-|TRBJ2-5
TGTGCCAGCAGCCAAGATCTCGTAGACCTATGGGGGGAGCGAGAAGAGACCCAGTACTTC
CASSQDLVDLWGEREETQYF
>TRBV5-1|TRBD2|few|TRBJ2-7
TGCGCCAGTACTCCCGGGGGGACCTACGAGCAGTGCTTC
CASTPGGTYEQCF
>TRBV5-5|-|-|TRBJ2-1
TGTGCCAGCAGCGCGGACAGACTCCGCTGGCAGAATGAGCAGTTCTTC
CASSADRLRWQNEQFF
>TRBV5-5|TRBD1|-|TRBJ2-2
TGTGCCAGCAGCCCGACAGGGGGCGCGGGCACCGGGGAGCTGTTTTTT
CASSPTGGAGTGELFF
>TRBV9|-|-|TRBJ1-5
TGTGCCAGCAGCGTAGACGGTCGAAATCAGCCCCAGCATTTT
CASSVDGRNQPQHF
>TRBV21-1|-|-|TRBJ2-3
TGTGCCAGCAGCAAACCCTTCCGGGACAGGGATGGTGGTGCAGATACGCAGTATTTT
CASSKPFRDRDGGADTQYF
>TRBV13|TRBD2|-|TRBJ2-4
TGTGCCAGCAGCGCAAGCCTAGCGGGGAGACAAAACATTCAGTACTTC
CASSASLAGRQNIQYF
>TRBV7-9|TRBD1|-|TRBJ1-1
TGTGCCAGCAGCTTAGTCGCCCCCCGGACAGGGGTCACTGAAGCTTTCTTT
CASSLVAPRTGVTEAFF
>TRBV5-1|TRBD1|-|TRBJ2-6
TGCGCCAGCGCCTTCGGGACAGGGGGCTCTGGGGCCAACGTCCTGACTTTC
CASAFGTGGSGANVLTF
>TRBV11-2|-|-|TRBJ2-1
TGTGCCAGCAGCTTCGAGAATCTCAATGAGCAGTTCTTC
CASSFENLNEQFF
>TRBV7-8|-|-|TRBJ1-3
TGTGCCAGCAGCTCCGGCTTCAAACAGGGTTACCTCTCTGGAAACACCATATATTTT
CASSSGFKQGYLSGNTIYF
>TRBV10-1|TRBD1|-|TRBJ2-7
TGCGCCAGCAGTGATTTTAGCGACAGGGGGAACGAGCAGTACTTC
CASSDFSDRGNEQYF
>TRBV15|TRBD1|-|TRBJ2-3
TGTGCCACCCGGGACAGCCAGAATTTGGATACGCAGTATTTT
CATRDSQNLDTQYF
>TRBV19|TRBD1|once|TRBJ1-5
TGTGCCAGTAGTCGACAGGGTCGGAATCAGCCCCAGCATTTT
CASSRQGRNQPQHF
>TRBV9|TRBD1|-|TRBJ1-3
TGTGCCAGCAGCGTAGGGTACAGGGGAAGAGGGGACACTGGAAACACCATATATTTT
CASSVGYRGRGDTGNTIYF
>TRBV11-2|-|-|TRBJ2-7
TGTGCCAGCAGCTTAGACATCACAAGCGGCGAGCAGTACTTC
CASSLDITSGEQYF
>TRBV15|TRBD1|-|TRBJ2-1
TGTGCCACCAGCAGAGGCCAGGGGGCCGTTTCTGAGCAGTTCTTC
CATSRGQGAVSEQFF
>TRBV7-8|TRBD1|-|TRBJ2-3
TGTGCCAGCAGCGCCAACAGGGGAGCAGATACGCAGTATTTT
CASSANRGADTQYF
>TRBV11-2|-|-|TRBJ1-1
TGTGCCAGCAGCTCCCCCCCCCAGGGGTCAATGAACACTGAAGCTTTCTTT
CASSSPPQGSMNTEAFF
>TRBV5-1|TRBD1|-|TRBJ2-7
TGCGCCAGCAGCATTTCCGGGACAGGAAACTACGAGCAGTACTTC
CASSISGTGNYEQYF
>TRBV6-5|-|-|TRBJ1-1
TGTGCCAGCAGTTACCGGGGAGGGCGAGGTACTGAAGCTTTCTTT
CASSYRGGRGTEAFF
>TRBV19|-|-|TRBJ1-2
TGTGCCAGTAGTACATACGACAGCTCGGGCTACACCTTC
CASSTYDSSGYTF
>TRBV7-3|TRBD1|-|TRBJ2-7
TGTGCCAGCGGACTGACAGGGAGCTCCTACGAGCAGTACTTC
CASGLTGSSYEQYF
>TRBV19|-|-|TRBJ1-5
TGTGCCAGTAGTATTACGGTTTTGGAGCCCCAGCATTTT
CASSITVLEPQHF
>TRBV2|-|-|TRBJ1-3
TGTGCCAGCAGTGAAGCGCGACAACCCTCTGGAAACACCATATATTTT
CASSEARQPSGNTIYF
>TRBV5-8|-|-|TRBJ2-3
TGTGCCAGCAGCTTGGGGACTTACCGGGGGGATACGCAGTATTTT
CASSLGTYRGDTQYF
>TRBV2|TRBD1|-|TRBJ1-1
TGTGCCAGCAGTCCCGGGACAGAGAACACTGAAGCTTTCTTT
CASSPGTENTEAFF
>TRBV5-1|TRBD2|once|TRBJ2-7
TGCGCCAGCAGCTTTGGTAGCGGGAGCTACGAGCAGTACTTC
CASSFGSGSYEQYF
>TRBV2|-|few|TRBJ2-5
TGTGCCAGCAATCCGGGAGTGGAGACCCAGTACTTC
CASNPGVETQYF
>TRBV5-1|-|-|TRBJ2-7
TGCGCCAGCAGCCCCCGCGTGAGCTCCTACGAGCAGTACTTC
CASSPRVSSYEQYF
>TRBV25-1|-|once|TRBJ1-1
TGTGCCAGCAGTGAAAGGGGATTGGTCCCTGAAGCTTTCTTT
CASSERGLVPEAFF
>TRBV5-1|-|few|TRBJ2-7
TGCGCCAGCAGCTTGCAGGGTCCCTACGAGCAGTACTTC
CASSLQGPYEQYF
>TRBV6-5|-|-|TRBJ2-1
TGTGCCAGCAGTGCGAATCCGAATGAGCAGTTCTTC
CASSANPNEQFF
>TRBV5-5|TRBD1|-|TRBJ1-6
TGTGCCAGCAGCCCACGGACAGGAGATAATTCACCCCTCCACTTT
CASSPRTGDNSPLHF
>TRBV7-9|-|-|TRBJ2-1
TGTGCCAGCAGCTTGGGGACAAACAATGAGCAGTTCTTC
CASSLGTNNEQFF
>TRBV27|-|-|TRBJ2-1
TGTGCCAGCTCCAAGGGGCTTTACAGGAATGAGCAGTTCTTC
CASSKGLYRNEQFF
>TRBV5-1|TRBD2|-|TRBJ2-5
TGCGCCAGCAGCTTGGCCGGGGTAGCGGGAGGAGAGACCCAGTACTTC
CASSLAGVAGGETQYF
>TRBV5-8|-|-|TRBJ2-1
TGTGCCAGCAGCTTGGGGTCTACCTCCTACAATGAGCAGTTCTTC
CASSLGSTSYNEQFF
>TRBV14|-|-|TRBJ1-1
TGTGCCAGCAGCCTAGGGACTATAGGGGCTTTCTTT
CASSLGTIGAFF
>TRBV6-5|-|-|TRBJ2-1
TGTGCCAGCAGTTACTCGTCCTCGTACAATGAGCAGTTCTTC
CASSYSSSYNEQFF